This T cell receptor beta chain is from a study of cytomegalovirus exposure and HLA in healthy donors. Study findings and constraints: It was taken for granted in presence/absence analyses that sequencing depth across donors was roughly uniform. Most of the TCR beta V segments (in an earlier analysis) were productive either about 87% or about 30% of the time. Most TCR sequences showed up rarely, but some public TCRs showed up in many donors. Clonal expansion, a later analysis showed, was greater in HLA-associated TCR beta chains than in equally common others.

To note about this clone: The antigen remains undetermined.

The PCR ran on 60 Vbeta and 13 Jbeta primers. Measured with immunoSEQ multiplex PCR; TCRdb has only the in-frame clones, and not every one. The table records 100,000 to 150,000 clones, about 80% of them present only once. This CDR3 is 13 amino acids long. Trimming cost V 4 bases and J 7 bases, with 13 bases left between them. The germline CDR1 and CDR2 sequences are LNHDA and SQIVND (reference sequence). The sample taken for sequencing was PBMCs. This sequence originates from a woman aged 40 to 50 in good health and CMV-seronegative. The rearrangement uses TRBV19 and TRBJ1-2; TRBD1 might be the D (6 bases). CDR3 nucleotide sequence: TGTGCCAGTAGTAACAGGGAAATTTCTGGCTACACCTTC. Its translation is CASSNREISGYTF.